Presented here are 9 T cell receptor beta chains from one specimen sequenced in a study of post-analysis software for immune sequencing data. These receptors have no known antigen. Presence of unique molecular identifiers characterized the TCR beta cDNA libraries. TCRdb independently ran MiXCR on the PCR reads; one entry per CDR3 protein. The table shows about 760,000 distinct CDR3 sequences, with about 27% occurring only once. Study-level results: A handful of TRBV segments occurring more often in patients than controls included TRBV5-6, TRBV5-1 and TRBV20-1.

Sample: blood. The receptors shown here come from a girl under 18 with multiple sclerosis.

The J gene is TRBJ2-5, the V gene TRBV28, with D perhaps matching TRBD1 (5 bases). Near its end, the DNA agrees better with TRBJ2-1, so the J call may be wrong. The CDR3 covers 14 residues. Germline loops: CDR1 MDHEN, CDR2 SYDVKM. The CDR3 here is CASSLSQAQETQFF. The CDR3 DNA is TGTGCCAGCAGTTTATCACAGGCCCAAGAGACCCAGTTCTTC.

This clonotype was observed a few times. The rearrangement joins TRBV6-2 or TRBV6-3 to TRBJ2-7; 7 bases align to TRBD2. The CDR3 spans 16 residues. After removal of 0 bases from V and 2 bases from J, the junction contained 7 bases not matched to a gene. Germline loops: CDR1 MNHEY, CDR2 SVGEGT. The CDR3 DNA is TGTGCCAGCAGTTACTCGACTAGCCGACAGCCCTACGAGCAGTACTTC. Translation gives CASSYSTSRQPYEQYF.

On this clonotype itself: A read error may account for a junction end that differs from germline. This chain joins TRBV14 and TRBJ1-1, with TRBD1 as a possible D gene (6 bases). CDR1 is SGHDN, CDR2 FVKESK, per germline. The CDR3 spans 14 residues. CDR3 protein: CVSSQAGVGTEAFF. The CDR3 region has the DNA TGTGTCAGCAGCCAAGCAGGGGTTGGCACTGAAGCTTTCTTT.

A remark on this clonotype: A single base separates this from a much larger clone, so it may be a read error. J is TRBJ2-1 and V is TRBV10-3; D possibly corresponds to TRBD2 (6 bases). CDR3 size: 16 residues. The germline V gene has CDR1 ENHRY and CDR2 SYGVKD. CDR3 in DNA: TGTGTCATCAGTGAGCCGGGACTGCGATCGTACAATGAGCAGTTCTTC. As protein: CVISEPGLRSYNEQFF.

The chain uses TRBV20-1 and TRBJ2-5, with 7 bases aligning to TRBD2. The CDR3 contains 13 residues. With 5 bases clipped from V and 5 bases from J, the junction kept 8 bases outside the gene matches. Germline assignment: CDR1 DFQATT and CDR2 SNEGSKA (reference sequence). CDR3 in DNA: TGCAGTGCTGTAAGGATCGGGAGGGAGACCCAGTACTTC. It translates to CSAVRIGRETQYF.

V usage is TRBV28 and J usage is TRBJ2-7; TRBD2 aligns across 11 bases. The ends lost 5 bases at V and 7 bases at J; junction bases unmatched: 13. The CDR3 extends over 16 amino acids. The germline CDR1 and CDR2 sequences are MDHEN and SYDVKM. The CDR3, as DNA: TGTGCCAGCAGTATAGCGGGAGGGCCGACCTTGGGAGAGCAGTACTTC. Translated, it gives CASSIAGGPTLGEQYF.

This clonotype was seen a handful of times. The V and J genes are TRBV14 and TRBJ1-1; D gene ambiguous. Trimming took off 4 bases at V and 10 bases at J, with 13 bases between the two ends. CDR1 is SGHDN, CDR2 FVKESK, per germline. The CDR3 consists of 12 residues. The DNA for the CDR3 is TGTGCCAGCAGCCGCGGACCGTCGGTAGCTTTCTTT. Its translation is CASSRGPSVAFF.

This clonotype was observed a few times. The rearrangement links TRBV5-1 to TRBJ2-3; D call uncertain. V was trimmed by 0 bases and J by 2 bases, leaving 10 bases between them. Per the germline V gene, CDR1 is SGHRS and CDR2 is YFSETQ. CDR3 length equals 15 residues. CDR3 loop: CASSLEIPPTDTQYF. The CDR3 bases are TGCGCCAGCAGCTTGGAGATCCCGCCCACAGATACGCAGTATTTT.

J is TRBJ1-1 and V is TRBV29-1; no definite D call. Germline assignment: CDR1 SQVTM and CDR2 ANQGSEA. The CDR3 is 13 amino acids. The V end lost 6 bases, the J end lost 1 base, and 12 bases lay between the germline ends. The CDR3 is CSVAGPQNTEAFF. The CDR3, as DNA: TGCAGCGTCGCTGGACCGCAGAACACTGAAGCTTTCTTT.